Reported below is one TCR beta chain. The antigen is unknown. The germline V gene encodes CDR1 LGHDT and CDR2 YNNKEL (reference sequence). The CDR3 spans 13 residues. V lost 0 bases, J lost 6 bases, and 8 bases lay in between. TCR alpha and TCR beta cDNA libraries with sample barcodes and UMIs came from 5'RACE using constant-segment primers. TCRdb reanalysed the 5' RACE reads using MiXCR and keeps one entry per CDR3 protein. The sample holds 200,000 to 250,000 distinct CDR3 sequences, over 8.5% seen once. The data are from a study of T-cell memory formation after mild COVID-19. Study-wide context: TCR clusters showed largely donor specificity.

The study, taken as a whole, reports: Pre-infection memory already had some responding clones, implying cross-reactive memory joined.

This chain links TRBV3-1 with TRBJ1-2; D is unclear. Sequencing was done on a sample of PBMCs or a T cell subset sorted from them (not recorded which). The TCR was taken from a young man who had mild COVID-19 (a few samples of this study predate the infection). Cell type and time point are not known. The DNA of the CDR3 is TGTGCCAGCAGCCAAGAGGGCGGGAATGGCTACACCTTC. Translation gives CASSQEGGNGYTF.